This T cell receptor beta chain is from a study of technical replicates of blood from a few donors. Measured with immunoSEQ multiplex PCR; TCRdb has only the in-frame clones, and not every one. The data contain about 50,000 clones, roughly 95% of them seen just once; the ten biggest clones take up 0.35% to 0.45%. CDR3 size: 15 residues. Germline values: CDR1 SNHLY, CDR2 FYNNEI. The V gene lost 8 bases and the J gene lost 3 bases, with 20 bases spanning the gap. Material: T cells isolated from PBMCs. The chain is built from TRBV2 and TRBJ2-7; TRBD1 is a possible D gene (5 bases). The source is a human donor in good health. The CDR3 loop reads CASPPKRGTIYEQYF. CDR3 sequence (DNA): TGTGCCAGCCCCCCAAAAAGGGGAACAATCTACGAGCAGTACTTC. Looking up the rest from reference TRBV2 and TRBJ2-7 gives the full variable domain: EPEVTQTPSHQVTQMGQEVILRCVPISNHLYFYWYRQILGQKVEFLVSFYNNEISEKSEIFDDQFSVERPDGSNFTLKIRSTKLEDSAMYFCASPPKRGTIYEQYFGPGTRLTVT.